The text below deals with one T cell receptor beta chain. Its specificity is not known. The source of the sample is a study of blood T cells in healthy people across ages. Findings and caveats of the study: Older age coincided with a roughly linear decline in TCR beta diversity per million T cells.

Together with a sample-barcoded 5' primer, a J-beta primer mix was included in a second PCR lasting about 7 to 12 cycles. TCRdb called the 5' RACE reads again in MiXCR, with one record for every CDR3 protein. The sample has more than 900,000 distinct CDR3 sequences, approximately 25% seen once. CDR1 and CDR2 (germline): DFQATT, SNEGSKA (reference sequence). The CDR3 has 16 amino acids. V shed 3 bases and J shed 0 bases, with 12 bases lying between them. A further study also used this sample, focusing on T cells of mothers and their children. That work states: A few healthy Caucasian mothers, along with their six children, served as the donors. Mothers gave over 9.5 million TCR beta CDR3 reads each, and children several million each.

The chain recombines TRBV20-1 with TRBJ2-6, with D unresolved. The source material was blood. The clonotype was recovered from a girl aged 2 to 10 in good health. This CDR3 is CSARQPEFSGANVLTF. Written as DNA, the CDR3 is TGCAGTGCTAGGCAACCAGAGTTCTCTGGGGCCAACGTCCTGACTTTC.